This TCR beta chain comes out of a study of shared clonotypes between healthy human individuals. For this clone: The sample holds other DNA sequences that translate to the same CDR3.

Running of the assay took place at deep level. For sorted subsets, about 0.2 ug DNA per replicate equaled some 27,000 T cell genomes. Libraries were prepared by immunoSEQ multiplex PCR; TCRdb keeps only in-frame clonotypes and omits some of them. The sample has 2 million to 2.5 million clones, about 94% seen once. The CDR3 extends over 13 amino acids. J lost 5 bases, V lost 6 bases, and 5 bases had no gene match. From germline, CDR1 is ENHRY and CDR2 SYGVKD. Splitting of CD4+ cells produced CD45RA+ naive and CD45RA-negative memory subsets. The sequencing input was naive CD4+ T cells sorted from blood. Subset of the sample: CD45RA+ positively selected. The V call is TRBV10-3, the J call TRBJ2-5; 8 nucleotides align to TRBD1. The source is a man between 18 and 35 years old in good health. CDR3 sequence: CAIRQGAEETQYF. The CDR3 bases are TGTGCCATCAGGCAGGGGGCAGAGGAGACCCAGTACTTC.